This passage covers 27 T cell receptor beta chains from one sample sequenced in a study of blood T cell repertoires in COVID-19. Measured with immunoSEQ multiplex PCR; TCRdb has only the in-frame clones, and not every one. The sample lists 100,000 to 150,000 clones, roughly four fifths occurring once. The sample consisted of peripheral blood. Source of these receptors: a woman in her 70s with acute or convalescent COVID-19.

The rearrangement joins TRBV15 to TRBJ1-6, with 8 nucleotides matching TRBD1. The CDR3 covers 15 residues. The germline gives CDR1 LNHNV, CDR2 YYDKDF (reference sequence). V lost 0 bases, J lost 7 bases, and 2 bases stayed unmatched. CDR3 nucleotide sequence: TGTGCCACCAGCAGAGACCGGACAGGGAATTCACCCCTCCACTTT. Translating it yields CATSRDRTGNSPLHF.

The chain is built from TRBV15 and TRBJ1-5; no firm D call. Trimming pared 3 bases from V and 0 bases from J, leaving 12 bases between. Germline-derived CDR1 and CDR2 are LNHNV and YYDKDF (reference sequence). There are 16 residues in the CDR3. Here the CDR3 reads CATSSTTKHSNQPQHF. The DNA of the CDR3 is TGTGCCACCAGCAGTACAACTAAGCATAGCAATCAGCCCCAGCATTTT.

The chain combines TRBV21-1 with TRBJ1-1; the table's D call, TRBD1, has no DNA check behind it. TRBV21-1 is a listed pseudogene. The CDR3 is 13 residues long. The CDR3 spells CASSLPRGIGAFF. The CDR3 coding sequence is TGTGCCAGCAGCTTACCCAGGGGAATCGGAGCTTTCTTT.

This clone has only one observation. The chain is built from TRBV27 and TRBJ2-7, with D maybe TRBD1 (5 bases). V was shortened by 2 bases and J by 3 bases, with 17 bases between the two germline ends. There are 16 residues in the CDR3. The germline V gene encodes CDR1 MNHEY and CDR2 SMNVEV (reference sequence). DNA of the CDR3: TGTGCCAGCAGTTTAAGTAGGGCAGGGAAAAACTACGAGCAGTACTTC. It translates to CASSLSRAGKNYEQYF.

The rearrangement links TRBV4-3 to TRBJ2-7; D unresolved. CDR3 size: 12 residues. Trimming pared 3 bases from V and 3 bases from J, leaving 6 bases between. Germline V CDR1 and CDR2: LGHNA, YSLEER. The CDR3 DNA reads as TGCGCCAGCAGCCAGCGCCGCTACGAGCAGTACGTC. Translated: CASSQRRYEQYV.

This chain uses TRBV4-2 with TRBJ2-3; 12 nucleotides agree with TRBD2. The germline V gene encodes CDR1 LGHNA and CDR2 YNFKEQ. The V and J ends lost 1 base and 5 bases, in that order; junction bases with no gene match: 13. The CDR3 has 19 amino acids. The chain's CDR3 is CASSQARGASGGAIDTQYF. The CDR3 DNA sequence: TGTGCCAGCAGCCAAGCCCGAGGGGCTAGCGGGGGGGCCATAGATACGCAGTATTTT.

The V and J genes are TRBV7-2 and TRBJ1-2; 7 positions agree with TRBD1. V was pared by 4 bases and J by 5 bases, with 13 bases of the junction left unmatched. Germline CDR1 and CDR2: SGHTA and FQGNSA. CDR3 size: 16 residues. The CDR3 DNA follows: TGTGCCAGCAGCTCTAGACAGGGAAAAATTTTGTATGGCTACACCTTC. This sequence encodes CASSSRQGKILYGYTF.

J is TRBJ2-1 and V is TRBV19; 13 nucleotides match TRBD2. The CDR3 consists of 17 residues. Germline V lookup: CDR1 LNHDA, CDR2 SQIVND (reference sequence). V gave up 4 bases and J gave up 6 bases; unmatched junction bases: 9. The DNA for the CDR3 is TGTGCCAGTAGTAGAACTAGCGGGGGGGCTCTATCCAATGAGCAGTTCTTC. Encoded protein: CASSRTSGGALSNEQFF.

This clone was detected only a few times. Other DNA sequences in this specimen translate into the identical CDR3. The chain carries TRBV30 and TRBJ1-5; D call uncertain. Germline V lookup: CDR1 GTSNPN, CDR2 SVGIG (reference sequence). This CDR3 has 13 amino acids. Trimming removed 5 bases from V and 0 bases from J, with 8 bases in between. The CDR3 reads CAWSSYSNQPQHF. Here the CDR3 DNA reads TGTGCCTGGTCCTCTTATAGCAATCAGCCCCAGCATTTT.

The chain has TRBV5-1 and TRBJ2-5, with a tentative D call TRBD1 (5 bases). V lost 0 bases and J 1 base, leaving 19 bases between the germline ends. This CDR3 has 18 amino acids. Germline V lookup: CDR1 SGHRS, CDR2 YFSETQ. In DNA form, the CDR3 reads TGCGCCAGCAGCTTGGGAAGTAGCAGCCAACAGGCCCAAGAGACCCAGTACTTC. Translated: CASSLGSSSQQAQETQYF.

The chain has TRBV7-8 and TRBJ1-2; 8 bases are shared with TRBD1. CDR1 is SGHVS and CDR2 is FQNEAQ in the germline V gene. With V trimmed by 5 bases and J by 6 bases, 11 bases remained unmatched. CDR3 size: 15 residues. This CDR3 is CASSIPGTGRNGYTF. The CDR3 coding sequence is TGTGCCAGCAGCATTCCTGGGACAGGACGGAATGGCTACACCTTC.

The CDR3 loop reads CASSLTLTDTQYF. For the CDR3, the DNA is TGTGCCAGCAGTTTGACTCTCACAGATACGCAGTATTTT. The chain employs TRBV12-3 or TRBV12-4 and TRBJ2-3; D uncertain. The CDR3 consists of 13 residues. V lost 3 bases and J 2 bases, leaving 6 bases between the germline ends.

V gene TRBV18 combines with J gene TRBJ2-1, with TRBD1 matching over 9 bases. Germline lookup yields CDR1 KGHSH and CDR2 LQKENI. The CDR3 is 16 amino acids. V trimming: 2 bases; J trimming: 14 bases; junction bases outside the gene matches: 16. The CDR3, as DNA: TGTGCCAGCTCACCAAGCAGGACAGGGGCCGTCAAGGGGGAGTTCTTC. This sequence encodes CASSPSRTGAVKGEFF.

This clone was observed a handful of times. This chain connects TRBV7-2 to TRBJ1-6, with D perhaps TRBD1 (6 bases). The CDR3 contains 15 residues. Trimming removed 1 base from V and 7 bases from J, with 11 bases in between. Germline V gives CDR1 SGHTA, CDR2 FQGNSA. CDR3 sequence (DNA): TGTGCCAGCAGCTTAGGGGACACCGAGAATTCACCCCTCCACTTT. Translated: CASSLGDTENSPLHF.

J is TRBJ2-3 and V is TRBV4-2; D remains ambiguous. This CDR3 contains 17 residues. Germline values: CDR1 LGHNA, CDR2 YNFKEQ. V lost 6 bases and J lost 3, with 22 bases in between. CDR3 bases: TGTGCCAGCAGTGGGTATCTGACATCGTCTAATACAGATACGCAGTATTTT. It is translated as CASSGYLTSSNTDTQYF.

The chain combines TRBV7-2 with TRBJ1-4; D not certain. The CDR3 sequence is 15 residues long. Germline values: CDR1 SGHTA, CDR2 FQGNSA. The V gene lost 5 bases and the J gene lost 4 bases, with 14 bases spanning the gap. CDR3: CASSISRGYNEKLFF. CDR3 DNA: TGTGCCAGCAGCATCAGCCGGGGATATAATGAAAAACTGTTTTTT.

CDR3 protein: CASSPSGGAVNEQFF. CDR3 in DNA: TGCGCCAGCAGCCCCAGCGGGGGGGCTGTCAATGAGCAGTTCTTC. V and J are TRBV5-1 and TRBJ2-1; 10 bases are shared with TRBD2. This CDR3 has 15 amino acids. Germline V gives CDR1 SGHRS, CDR2 YFSETQ. The V and J ends lost 4 bases and 6 bases, in that order; junction bases with no gene match: 7.

DNA of the CDR3: TGCGCCAGCAGCTCAGGACAGCCTTATTCACCCCTCCACTTT. Its protein is CASSSGQPYSPLHF. The chain uses TRBV5-1 and TRBJ1-6; maybe TRBD1 (6 bases). V dropped 3 bases and J dropped 8 bases, with 12 bases sitting between them. This CDR3 region has 14 residues. Germline-derived CDR1 and CDR2 are SGHRS and YFSETQ.

This sequence joins TRBV12-3 or TRBV12-4 and TRBJ2-7; the D gene is possibly TRBD1 (6 bases). The V gene lost 6 bases and the J gene lost 0 bases, with 9 bases spanning the gap. The CDR3 runs to 13 residues. The DNA for the CDR3 is TGTGCCAGCAGCCCAGGGGTCTCCTACGAGCAGTACGTC. Translating gives CASSPGVSYEQYV.

A note on this clone: The sample contains more than one DNA sequence encoding this CDR3. The chain uses TRBV14 and TRBJ2-7; D uncertain. CDR1 is SGHDN, CDR2 FVKESK, per germline. The CDR3 covers 13 residues. The V end was cut by 1 base, the J end by 1 base, with 5 bases between. The DNA of the CDR3 is TGTGCCAGCAGCCAAGTCAGTTCCTACGAGCAGTACTTC. Amino acid sequence: CASSQVSSYEQYF.

On this clone itself: Other DNA sequences in the same sample also yield this CDR3. This chain links TRBV19 with TRBJ1-5; no clear D gene. Trimming shortened V by 3 bases and J by 2 bases, and 5 bases separated the two germline ends. This CDR3 comprises 13 residues. Per germline, CDR1 LNHDA and CDR2 SQIVND (reference sequence). DNA of the CDR3: TGTGCCAGTAGTATTGCAGGCAATCAGCCCCAGCATTTT. This codes for CASSIAGNQPQHF.

The rearrangement uses TRBV5-1 and TRBJ2-2; D is possibly TRBD1 (5 bases). Germline V gives CDR1 SGHRS, CDR2 YFSETQ. The CDR3 length is 13 residues. V lost 2 bases to trimming and J lost 3 bases, with 5 bases between them. CDR3 DNA sequence: TGCGCCAGCAGCTTACAGGACACCGGGGAGCTGTTTTTT. It yields the protein CASSLQDTGELFF.

This clone has only one observation. The chain uses TRBV19 and TRBJ1-1; TRBD1 matches 7 bases. This CDR3 contains 12 residues. V shed 10 bases, J shed 7 bases, and the junction held 9 bases outside the gene matches. Germline loops: CDR1 LNHDA, CDR2 SQIVND (reference sequence). The CDR3 loop is CAIRQGGGEAFF. CDR3 sequence (DNA): TGTGCCATACGACAGGGTGGCGGTGAAGCTTTCTTT. Complete variable domain (other parts from reference TRBV19 and TRBJ1-1): DGGITQSPKYLFRKEGQNVTLSCEQNLNHDAMYWYRQDPGQGLRLIYYSQIVNDFQKGDIAEGYSVSREKKESFPLTVTSAQKNPTAFYLCAIRQGGGEAFFGQGTRLTVV.

This chain connects TRBV27 to TRBJ2-3; D not resolved. Trimming pared 1 base from V and 0 bases from J, leaving 8 bases between. The CDR3 covers 15 residues. Germline V gives CDR1 MNHEY, CDR2 SMNVEV (reference sequence). CDR3 region: CASSLWPLSTDTQYF. The CDR3 nucleotides are TGTGCCAGCAGTTTATGGCCCCTTAGCACAGATACGCAGTATTTT.

This clone was seen only once. The V call is TRBV7-9, the J call TRBJ1-1; TRBD1 might be the D (6 bases). The CDR3 extends over 14 amino acids. V shed 7 bases and J shed 6 bases, with 18 bases lying between them. Germline V gene sequence: CDR1 SEHNR, CDR2 FQNEAQ (reference sequence). The CDR3 DNA reads as TGTGCCAGCAACTTGAATAGGGGGGGATCTGAAGCTTTCTTT. Translated: CASNLNRGGSEAFF.

The chain links TRBV19 to TRBJ2-7; 10 bases agree with TRBD1. V lost 10 bases to trimming and J lost 2 bases; unmatched junction nucleotides: 5. CDR3 size: 13 residues. Germline V lookup: CDR1 LNHDA, CDR2 SQIVND (reference sequence). Here the CDR3 DNA reads TGTGCCACCTCCGGGACAGGGGCCTACGAGCAGTACTTC. Translating gives CATSGTGAYEQYF.

The V call is TRBV5-4, the J call TRBJ2-7; the match to TRBD2 covers 7 bases. Germline-derived CDR1 and CDR2 are SGHNT and YYREEE (reference sequence). V trimming: 4 bases; J trimming: 0 bases; junction bases outside the gene matches: 10. The CDR3 length is 16 residues. The chain's CDR3 is CASSPTVAGVSYEQYF. The CDR3, as DNA: TGTGCCAGCAGCCCTACGGTGGCGGGGGTCTCCTACGAGCAGTACTTC.